A single sample is the source of the 15 T cell receptor beta chains below, sequenced in a study of tumor-infiltrating lymphocytes in primary liver carcinoma. The study extracted blood RNA from unsorted whole blood and also extracted germline DNA. Production of TCR beta cDNA used roughly 500 ng total RNA together with a constant-region primer. Investigators got TCR beta libraries out of three nested multiplex PCR rounds, done with slightly modified ARM-PCR. With TRBV1-TRBV30 forward primers and a C-beta reverse primer, the first two PCR rounds were run for about 10 cycles each. TCRdb recomputed calls from the multiplex PCR reads with MiXCR, one row per CDR3 protein. The table records 180,000 or so distinct CDR3 sequences, over 45% of them present only once. Sequenced material: peripheral blood. The receptor set was obtained from a man aged 35 to 55 with primary liver carcinoma and hepatitis B virus infection.

This chain links TRBV5-5 with TRBJ2-7, with D possibly TRBD1 on 5 matching bases. With 0 bases removed from V and 6 bases from J, the gap between germline ends came to 19 bases. From germline, CDR1 is SGHKS and CDR2 YYEKEE (reference sequence). The CDR3 loop spans 16 amino acids. The DNA for the CDR3 is TGTGCCAGCAGCTTGGCCGGCTACCCAAGTGACAGCGAGCAGTACTTC. Residues: CASSLAGYPSDSEQYF.

This clonotype was seen ten or more times. The V call is TRBV11-2, the J call TRBJ2-5, with TRBD1 identical over 8 bases. The germline V gene has CDR1 SGHAT and CDR2 FQNNGV. V shed 0 bases and J 4 bases; nucleotides not matched to a gene: 7. This CDR3 contains 16 residues. For the CDR3, the DNA is TGTGCCAGCAGCTTAGAGGGCCACAGGGGGAGAGAGACCCAGTACTTC. It specifies CASSLEGHRGRETQYF. The whole variable domain, remainder taken from reference TRBV11-2 and TRBJ2-5, is EAGVAQSPRYKIIEKRQSVAFWCNPISGHATLYWYQQILGQGPKLLIQFQNNGVVDDSQLPKDRFSAERLKGVDSTLKIQPAKLEDSAVYLCASSLEGHRGRETQYFGPGTRLLVL.

This clonotype was detected only a few times. The V call is TRBV5-5, the J call TRBJ2-3; 7 bases line up with TRBD2. J was trimmed by 3 bases and V by 1 base; bases with no gene match: 11. Germline values: CDR1 SGHKS, CDR2 YYEKEE (reference sequence). This CDR3 is 17 amino acids long. DNA of the CDR3: TGTGCCAGCAGCTTGAGGGCTAGCGGATCGGTTACAGATACGCAGTATTTT. It translates to CASSLRASGSVTDTQYF.

Of note for this clonotype: A clone one base away is much larger, so this may be a read error. The chain carries TRBV11-2 and TRBJ1-1; perhaps TRBD1 as D (5 bases). The CDR3 has 15 amino acids. Germline CDR1 and CDR2: SGHAT and FQNNGV. The V and J ends lost 3 bases and 0 bases respectively, with 11 bases between them. For the CDR3, the DNA is TGTGCCAGCAGCTTGGTAGGGGCCATGAACACTGAAGCTTTCTTT. This encodes CASSLVGAMNTEAFF.

As concerns this clonotype: This may be a read error, as it is one base from a much larger clone. Likely a read error: the CDR3 ends without its conserved phenylalanine or tryptophan. J is TRBJ2-1 and V is TRBV29-1; 11 bases fit TRBD2. This CDR3 has 17 residues. CDR1 is SQVTM and CDR2 is ANQGSEA in the germline V gene. The V and J ends lost 5 bases and 9 bases, in that order; junction bases with no gene match: 18. The DNA of the CDR3 is TGCAGCGTTCCGTCATATAGCGGGAGGGCATTTCCCAGTGAGCAGTTCTTA. It translates to CSVPSYSGRAFPSEQFL.

The V call is TRBV29-1, the J call TRBJ2-7; the D is unclear. The length of the CDR3 is 11 residues. Trimming removed 0 bases from V and 4 bases from J, with 4 bases in between. The germline V gene has CDR1 SQVTM and CDR2 ANQGSEA. This CDR3 is CSVEDNYEQYF. In DNA form, the CDR3 reads TGCAGCGTTGAAGACAATTACGAGCAGTACTTC.

Note on this clonotype: The final CDR3 position lacks the conserved phenylalanine or tryptophan, pointing to a likely read error. The chain links TRBV6-1 to TRBJ2-3; 11 bases fit TRBD2. Germline V lookup: CDR1 MNHNS, CDR2 SASEGT. The trim removed 2 bases at V and 2 bases at J, leaving 3 bases unmatched. The CDR3 totals 16 residues. The CDR3 loop reads CASSELAGGPTDTQYY. Here the CDR3 DNA reads TGTGCCAGCAGTGAACTAGCGGGAGGACCCACAGATACGCAGTATTAT.

The chain is built from TRBV29-1 and TRBJ2-7; TRBD1 or TRBD2 may be the D gene (5 bases each). The CDR3 has 16 amino acids. Germline values: CDR1 SQVTM, CDR2 ANQGSEA. Trimming took off 3 bases at V and 2 bases at J, with 20 bases between the two ends. In nucleotides, the CDR3 is TGCAGCGTTGATGGGAGTGCGGTACAGGAAGCCTACGAGCAGTACTTC. As protein: CSVDGSAVQEAYEQYF.

This clonotype was seen ten or more times. This chain uses TRBV11-2 with TRBJ2-1; 14 bases line up with TRBD2. Germline values: CDR1 SGHAT, CDR2 FQNNGV. The trim removed 3 bases at V and 3 bases at J, leaving 7 bases unmatched. CDR3 length: 18 residues. This chain's CDR3 is CASSLGWGLAGDYNEQFF. As DNA, the CDR3 is TGTGCCAGCAGCTTGGGATGGGGACTAGCGGGAGACTACAATGAGCAGTTCTTC.

This clonotype appeared once. This sequence joins TRBV6-5 and TRBJ2-5; 8 nucleotides agree with TRBD2. Germline assignment: CDR1 MNHEY and CDR2 SVGAGI. J was trimmed by 7 bases and V by 3 bases; bases with no gene match: 4. This CDR3 spans 13 amino acids. In nucleotides, the CDR3 is TGTGCCAGCAGTTATCGGGAGGGAGGGACCCAGTACTTC. This translates into CASSYREGGTQYF.

In its sample, this clonotype was seen a few times. The genes are TRBV7-8 and TRBJ2-7; 7 nucleotides line up with TRBD2. From germline, CDR1 is SGHVS and CDR2 FQNEAQ. The CDR3 spans 16 residues. V lost 4 bases to trimming and J lost 0 bases; unmatched junction nucleotides: 9. CDR3 DNA sequence: TGTGCCAGCAGCTCCACTCCTAGCGGAAGCTCCTACGAGCAGTACTTC. Its translation is CASSSTPSGSSYEQYF. The whole variable domain, remainder taken from reference TRBV7-8 and TRBJ2-7, is GAGVSQSPRYKVAKRGQDVALRCDPISGHVSLFWYQQALGQGPEFLTYFQNEAQLDKSGLPSDRFFAERPEGSVSTLKIQRTQQEDSAVYLCASSSTPSGSSYEQYFGPGTRLTVT.

Notes on this clonotype: Because it lacks the conserved phenylalanine or tryptophan at the end, this CDR3 is likely a read error. V gene TRBV11-1 combines with J gene TRBJ1-5; TRBD1 agrees at 7 bases. The CDR3 contains 14 residues. The V gene end was trimmed by 7 bases and the J gene end by 4 bases; junction bases not matched to a gene: 7. Germline V gives CDR1 SGHAT, CDR2 FQDESV (reference sequence). CDR3 protein: CASNRTGTNQPQHL. The CDR3 bases are TGTGCCAGCAACAGGACAGGTACGAATCAGCCCCAGCATTTA.

The V and J genes are TRBV5-4 and TRBJ2-1; 10 bases align to TRBD2. V shed 0 bases, J shed 3 bases, and the junction held 3 bases outside the gene matches. The CDR3 is 16 residues long. Germline assignment: CDR1 SGHNT and CDR2 YYREEE (reference sequence). The CDR3 DNA reads TGTGCCAGCAGCTTGGGGGCTAGCGGGAGCTACAATGAGCAGTTCTTC. Translating gives CASSLGASGSYNEQFF.

In the case of this clonotype: At one of its ends the junction is not consistent with the germline gene, which may arise from a read error. The chain's CDR3 is CASSMDLANYDEQFF. The CDR3 region has the DNA TGTGCCAGCAGCATGGACCTGGCTAACTACGATGAGCAGTTCTTC. The chain is built from TRBV6-5 and TRBJ2-1; D uncertain. This CDR3 is built from 15 residues. The V gene's germline CDR1 is MNHEY and CDR2 SVGAGI.

This clonotype was recorded a few times. The chain employs TRBV6-5 and TRBJ2-2; no reliable D call. The CDR3 spans 16 residues. The germline CDR1 and CDR2 sequences are MNHEY and SVGAGI. V was cut by 5 bases and J by 4 bases, with 17 bases left in between. The CDR3 DNA reads as TGTGCCAGCAGTCAACGACCGGTTGTTAGCACCGGGGAGCTGTTTTTT. Its protein product is CASSQRPVVSTGELFF.